This entry lists 8 T cell receptor beta chains sequenced from one sample in a study of T cell responses to AZD1222 COVID-19 vaccine. The method was immunoSEQ multiplex PCR; TCRdb's version includes in-frame clones alone and lacks a portion of them. The sample records 130,000 to 150,000 clones, 91% being singletons. The source material was peripheral blood, sampled 28 days after the second AZD1222 dose. These receptors originate from an adult who received the AZD1222 COVID-19 vaccine.

The CDR3 DNA sequence: TGTGCCAGCAGTTACTTCCGGGCAGCCCCCACGGCTTTCTTT. This translates into CASSYFRAAPTAFF. The rearrangement links TRBV6-5 to TRBJ1-1; D gene ambiguous. V lost 1 base and J lost 11, with 17 bases in between. The CDR3 length is 14 residues. Germline CDR1 reads MNHEY; CDR2 reads SVGAGI.

CDR3 bases: TGTGCCAGCAGTTTAGAAGCGGGAGCGGCCGGGGAGCTGTTTTTT. Amino acid sequence: CASSLEAGAAGELFF. The chain employs TRBV27 and TRBJ2-2; TRBD2 matches 8 bases. The V segment lost 2 bases and the J segment 6 bases; nucleotides outside the gene matches: 5. This CDR3 spans 15 amino acids. In germline, CDR1 is MNHEY, CDR2 SMNVEV (reference sequence).

To note about this clone: Other DNA variants within this sample encode the same CDR3. The J gene is TRBJ1-5, the V gene TRBV27, with D uncertain. The V gene's germline CDR1 is MNHEY and CDR2 SMNVEV (reference sequence). The ends were cut back, 1 base at V and 4 bases at J, with 5 bases in the middle. This CDR3 is 13 amino acids long. The DNA of the CDR3 is TGTGCCAGCAGTTTATGGGGTAATCAGCCCCAGCATTTT. It specifies CASSLWGNQPQHF.

V gene TRBV5-1 combines with J gene TRBJ1-1, with a weak D call TRBD1 (5 bases). The CDR3 is 14 amino acids. The V end lost 2 bases, the J end lost 0 bases, and 8 bases lay between the germline ends. Germline V gene lookup returns CDR1 SGHRS and CDR2 YFSETQ. The CDR3 region has the DNA TGCGCCAGCAGCTTTCAGGGCGTGAACACTGAAGCTTTCTTT. This gives the protein CASSFQGVNTEAFF.

In nucleotides, the CDR3 is TGTGCCAGCAGGCGCGGGACAGAGAGGTCACCCCTCCACTTT. It specifies CASRRGTERSPLHF. The genes are TRBV6-5 and TRBJ1-6, with TRBD1 matching over 7 bases. CDR1 MNHEY and CDR2 SVGAGI come from the germline V gene. The CDR3 spans 14 residues. V lost 6 bases and J lost 10; bases outside the gene matches: 9.

The chain couples TRBV11-2 to TRBJ1-6; 9 bases align to TRBD1. The germline CDR1 and CDR2 sequences are SGHAT and FQNNGV. V trimming: 4 bases; J trimming: 9 bases; junction bases outside the gene matches: 7. There are 15 residues in the CDR3. CDR3 bases: TGTGCCAGCAGCTCCCGGACAGGGGCGCGTTCACCCCTCCACTTT. Its translation is CASSSRTGARSPLHF.

V usage is TRBV18 and J usage is TRBJ1-5, with D unclear. Trimming stripped 3 bases from V and 3 bases from J, with 9 bases between. The CDR3 is made up of 14 amino acids. Germline CDR1 is KGHSH and CDR2 is LQKENI. DNA for the CDR3: TGTGCCAGCTCACCCCAAAATTACAATCAGCCCCAGCATTTT. Protein sequence: CASSPQNYNQPQHF.

The genes are TRBV14 and TRBJ1-1, with D unresolved. V was shortened by 0 bases and J by 3 bases, with 14 bases between the two germline ends. The V gene's germline CDR1 is SGHDN and CDR2 FVKESK. The CDR3 contains 16 residues. CDR3: CASSQEIGAAYTEAFF. The DNA for the CDR3 is TGTGCCAGCAGCCAAGAGATCGGCGCGGCCTACACTGAAGCTTTCTTT.